This T cell receptor beta chain came from a study of blood T cell repertoires in COVID-19. Study-wide context: The cDNA or gDNA used as material had been derived from T cells, B-cell-depleted T cells, or PBMCs.

There are 13 residues in the CDR3. Germline loops: CDR1 KGHDR, CDR2 SFDVKD. The V end was cut by 5 bases, the J end by 8 bases, with 12 bases between. The authors' processing: Quantification of nucleated cells was approximated via reference gene primer amplification. Method: immunoSEQ multiplex PCR; TCRdb's copy keeps in-frame clones and lacks some. V, J and clone size derive from that table, while D and trimming were established from the DNA sequence. Among about 320,000 clones, around 85% were seen once, and the ten largest hold more than 6%. Material for sequencing was peripheral blood. The receptor comes from a human donor in a cohort sampled during active COVID-19. The V call is TRBV24-1, the J call TRBJ2-1, with D possibly TRBD2 on 5 matching bases. In DNA form, the CDR3 reads TGTGCCACCAGTGCAGGAGGAAGGGATGAGCAGTTCTTC. Its translation: CATSAGGRDEQFF.